The TCR beta chain under discussion was sequenced for a study of metastatic and nonmetastatic thyroid tumors (dated by TCRdb to 2018 to 2021). With regard to the full study: Repertoires from peripheral blood and from tumor or nodule tissue samples of malignant and benign thyroid patients were compared.

The CDR3 goes from the cysteine to the phenylalanine over 13 residues. This entry keeps only the CDR3 DNA: 39 bases, framed from base 1. The germline V gene sets CDR1 to SNHLY and CDR2 to FYNNEI. Trimmed from V: 8 bases; trimmed from J: 7 bases; junction bases lacking a gene match: 7. This clone was observed many times. Its binding antigen is unknown. No clone much larger than this one lies a single base away; base qualities are absent. Libraries were prepared through PCR. Instrument on record: Illumina HiSeq 4000. High-throughput sequencing was used to profile the TCR beta-chain CDR3 region of each patient. Processing in the source paper ran as follows. A classifier to discriminate distant-metastatic papillary thyroid cancer patients was built from CDR3 differences across clinicopathological groups. To measure repertoire diversity the researchers used the Shannon index, while the Morisita-Horn index served to gauge how similar the tumor and blood repertoires were. TCRdb's own reprocessing of the public reads used fastp at Q25 and MiXCR and kept productive beta chains. TCRdb, not the original authors, processed these V and J calls. The table for this sample lists some 45,000 clones; around an eighth of them were counted only once. Of the sample, roughly 9% falls within the top ten clones.

What the work shows at the level of the full study, not this receptor alone: In both blood and tumor samples, malignant tumors were reported to have significantly higher TCR beta diversity than benign nodules.

No patient had received any treatment before thyroid surgery. The study retrospectively analysed patient clinical samples collected from the early 2010s to the late 2010s using T-cell receptor beta sequencing. The sample taken for sequencing was blood. The sequence came from a male donor with papillary thyroid cancer or a benign thyroid nodule (not recorded which). Some clones in this sample may be carry-over from other donors' samples. The chain employs TRBV2 and TRBJ2-2; the central 7 bases match TRBD2. CDR3 loop: CASGLAVVGELFF. The DNA sequence is TGTGCCAGCGGCCTAGCGGTGGTCGGGGAGCTGTTTTTT.